The rows below give T cell receptor beta chains drawn from one sample of a study of T cell responses to AZD1222 COVID-19 vaccine. TCRdb's table, derived via immunoSEQ multiplex PCR, lists solely in-frame clones and lacks some. The sample includes 95,000 to 110,000 clones, about nine tenths of them seen just once. Sequencing used peripheral blood, obtained 28 days after the second AZD1222 dose. The origin of the receptors is an adult who received the AZD1222 COVID-19 vaccine. Each CDR3 is given without its conserved first and last residue.

>TRBV2
ASSERAGTNYGYT
>TRBV6-5
ASSYGRGGNQPQH
>TRBV7-6
ASSLVSAPGEQY
>TRBV9
ASSVAWGSNSPLH
>TRBV4-1
ASSQDQSGFGGYT
>TRBV18
ASSPRGRQYGYT
>TRBV25-1
ASSEQGPSNSPLH
>TRBV2
ASSYLQGSNQPQH
>TRBV11-2
ASSREGQPQH
>TRBV6-5
ASTKGTFLYEQY
>TRBV12-2
APGLAGGDSHIANEQF
>TRBV5-4
ASSFSGGYEQY
>TRBV7-6
ASSLRQPYNSPLH
>TRBV11-2
ASSLDPWGYNEQF
>TRBV2
ASSEFRREGGEQF
>TRBV28
ASRGSARVRDEQF
>TRBV2
ASTKNNEQF
>TRBV12-3/TRBV12-4
ASSLPGYGYT
>TRBV27
ASSPSSKSSYEQY
>TRBV9
ASSVDKGVTEAF
>TRBV7-2
ASSSFGARAEKLF
>TRBV5-6
ASGQGHRRATEAF
>TRBV6-5
ASRTRTGIGAF
>TRBV7-2
ASSDGGPQPQH
>TRBV4-1
ASSHLTGNTEAF
>TRBV7-8
ASSLIAGGSGELF
>TRBV11-2
ASSLGWDSPLH
>TRBV6-6
ASSNPLTLVNEQF
>TRBV6-5
ASRLAGSSYNEQF